One TCR beta chain is described in this entry. These data originate in a study of T cells after somatic rescue of genetic block. TCRdb keeps only in-frame clones here, not all; method: immunoSEQ multiplex PCR. The sample comprises 9,500 to 15,000 clones, about 69% of which are singletons, and approximately 20% rests with the top ten. The CDR3 has 14 residues. Germline assignment: CDR1 SGHVS and CDR2 FNYEAQ. Trimming removed 5 bases from V and 2 bases from J, with 12 bases in between. Sequencing used peripheral blood mononuclear cells (PBMCs). This TCR came from a boy aged 5-17 years. The chain joins TRBV7-6 to TRBJ2-5, with D uncertain. The CDR3 is CASSRSALQETQYF. The CDR3 nucleotides are TGTGCCAGCAGCCGTTCAGCCTTACAAGAGACCCAGTACTTC.